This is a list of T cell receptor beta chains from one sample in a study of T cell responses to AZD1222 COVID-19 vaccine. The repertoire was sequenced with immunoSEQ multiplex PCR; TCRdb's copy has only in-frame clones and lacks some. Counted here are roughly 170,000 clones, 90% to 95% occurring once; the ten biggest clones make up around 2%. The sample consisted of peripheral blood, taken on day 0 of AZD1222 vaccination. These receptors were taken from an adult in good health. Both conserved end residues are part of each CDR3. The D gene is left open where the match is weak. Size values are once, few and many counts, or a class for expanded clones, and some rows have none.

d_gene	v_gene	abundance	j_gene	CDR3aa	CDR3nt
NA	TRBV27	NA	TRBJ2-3	CASSPDNGAQYF	TGTGCCAGCAGTCCTGACAATGGGGCGCAGTATTTT
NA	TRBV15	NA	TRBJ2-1	CATSRVANSAAQQFF	TGTGCCACCAGCAGAGTGGCCAATAGCGCCGCTCAGCAGTTCTTC
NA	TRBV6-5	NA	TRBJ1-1	CASRLREDTEAFF	TGTGCCAGCAGACTCCGGGAGGACACTGAAGCTTTCTTT
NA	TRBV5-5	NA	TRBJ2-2	CASSLRVGGVLRELFF	TGTGCCAGCAGCCTCCGGGTGGGTGGGGTCCTGAGGGAGCTGTTTTTT
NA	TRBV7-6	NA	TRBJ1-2	CASSPGINYGYTF	TGTGCCAGCAGCCCTGGAATTAACTATGGCTACACCTTC
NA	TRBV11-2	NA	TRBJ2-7	CASSFWVRDTPYEQYF	TGTGCCAGCAGCTTCTGGGTCCGGGACACCCCCTACGAGCAGTACTTC
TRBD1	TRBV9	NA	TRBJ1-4	CASSARDSNEKLFF	TGTGCCAGCAGCGCCCGGGACAGCAATGAAAAACTGTTTTTT
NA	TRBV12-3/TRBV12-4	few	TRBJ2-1	CASSLVTANEQFF	TGTGCCAGCAGTTTAGTCACAGCAAATGAGCAGTTCTTC
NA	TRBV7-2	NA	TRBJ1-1	CASSFKGGRTEAFF	TGTGCCAGCAGCTTTAAGGGGGGCAGGACTGAAGCTTTCTTT
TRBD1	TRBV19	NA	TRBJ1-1	CASMGGQGAAGAEAFF	TGTGCCAGTATGGGGGGACAGGGGGCTGCGGGGGCTGAAGCTTTCTTT
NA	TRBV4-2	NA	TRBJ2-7	CASSQGRTYEQYF	TGTGCCAGCAGCCAAGGGCGGACCTACGAGCAGTACTTC
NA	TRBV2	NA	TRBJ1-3	CASSEQLGNTIYF	TGTGCCAGCAGTGAACAGCTTGGAAACACCATATATTTT
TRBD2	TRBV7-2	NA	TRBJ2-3	CASSYKSGGSTDTQYF	TGTGCCAGCAGCTACAAAAGCGGGGGATCCACAGATACGCAGTATTTT
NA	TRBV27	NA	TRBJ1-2	CASSFSRFSANGYTF	TGTGCCAGCAGTTTCTCTCGTTTTTCGGCGAATGGCTACACCTTC
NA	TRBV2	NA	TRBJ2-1	CATQRLALGQFF	TGTGCCACACAGAGACTTGCCTTGGGGCAGTTCTTC
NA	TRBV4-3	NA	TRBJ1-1	CASSLFGTGNTEAFF	TGCGCCAGCAGCCTTTTTGGAACGGGGAACACTGAAGCTTTCTTT
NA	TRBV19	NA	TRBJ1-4	CASSRGSGTENEKLFF	TGTGCCAGTAGTAGAGGATCCGGGACGGAGAATGAAAAACTGTTTTTT
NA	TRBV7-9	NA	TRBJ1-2	CASSLTDRTNYGYTF	TGTGCCAGCAGCTTAACGGACAGAACTAACTATGGCTACACCTTC
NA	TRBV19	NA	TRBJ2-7	CASSIDSGAPEQYF	TGTGCCAGTAGTATCGACTCCGGGGCTCCCGAGCAGTACTTC
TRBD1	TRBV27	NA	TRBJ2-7	CASSLRPGGPPYEQYF	TGTGCCAGCAGTTTGAGGCCAGGGGGACCTCCCTACGAGCAGTACTTC
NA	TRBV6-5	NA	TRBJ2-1	CASRLGVGNYNEQFF	TGTGCCAGTCGCCTGGGCGTGGGGAATTACAATGAGCAGTTCTTC
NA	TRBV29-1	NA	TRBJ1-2	CSVVLGEGYTF	TGCAGCGTTGTTTTGGGGGAGGGCTACACCTTC
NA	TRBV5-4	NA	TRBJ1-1	CASSSGAHTEAFF	TGTGCCAGCAGCTCAGGGGCACACACTGAAGCTTTCTTT
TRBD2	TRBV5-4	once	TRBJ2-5	CASSPGGGDLETQYF	TGTGCCAGCAGCCCGGGTGGGGGGGATCTGGAGACCCAGTACTTC
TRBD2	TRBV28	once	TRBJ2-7	CASVGTSFYEQYF	TGTGCCAGCGTAGGGACTAGTTTCTACGAGCAGTACTTC
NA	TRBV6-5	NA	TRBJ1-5	CASIMALNQPQHF	TGTGCCAGCATAATGGCCCTCAATCAGCCCCAGCATTTT
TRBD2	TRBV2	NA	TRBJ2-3	CASKTSDSTDTQYF	TGTGCCAGCAAGACTAGCGATAGCACAGATACGCAGTATTTT
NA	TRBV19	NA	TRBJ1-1	CASSFLGSEAFF	TGTGCCAGTAGCTTTCTGGGTTCTGAAGCTTTCTTT
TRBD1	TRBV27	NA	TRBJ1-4	CASSSPGQNPKLFF	TGTGCCAGCAGTTCACCGGGACAGAACCCAAAACTGTTTTTT
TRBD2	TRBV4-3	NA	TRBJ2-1	CASSQLYGGLGYNEQFF	TGCGCCAGCAGCCAACTCTACGGGGGGTTAGGCTACAATGAGCAGTTCTTC
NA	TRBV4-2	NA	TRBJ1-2	CASSQDLGTIANYGYTF	TGTGCCAGCAGCCAAGATCTCGGGACTATAGCTAACTATGGCTACACCTTC
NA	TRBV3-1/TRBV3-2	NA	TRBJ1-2	CASSHQPLRTVNYGYTF	TGTGCCAGCAGCCACCAACCCCTAAGGACAGTTAACTATGGCTACACCTTC
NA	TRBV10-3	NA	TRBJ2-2	CVTNGQRTGELFF	TGTGTGACCAATGGACAACGCACCGGGGAGCTGTTTTTT
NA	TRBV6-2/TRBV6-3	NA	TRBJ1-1	CASSSNLESQPEAFF	TGTGCCAGCAGTTCAAACTTGGAGAGCCAACCTGAAGCTTTCTTT
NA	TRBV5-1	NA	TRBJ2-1	CASSGGQREPPVQFF	TGCGCCAGCAGCGGGGGGCAGCGGGAACCTCCCGTGCAGTTCTTC
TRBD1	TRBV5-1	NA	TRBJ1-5	CASSLTGQGNQPQHF	TGCGCCAGCAGCTTGACGGGACAGGGCAATCAGCCCCAGCATTTT
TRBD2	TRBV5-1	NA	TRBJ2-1	CASSLGSAGAHNEQFF	TGCGCCAGCAGCTTGGGGTCAGCGGGGGCGCACAATGAGCAGTTCTTC
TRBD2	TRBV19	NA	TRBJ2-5	CASSGARTSGRTSGETQYF	TGTGCCAGTAGTGGCGCACGGACTAGCGGGCGCACCAGCGGAGAGACCCAGTACTTC
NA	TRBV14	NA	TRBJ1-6	CASSHRGQNSPLHF	TGTGCCAGCAGCCACCGGGGTCAAAATTCACCCCTCCACTTT
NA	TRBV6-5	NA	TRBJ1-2	CASRRQASNYGYTF	TGTGCCAGCAGAAGACAGGCTTCTAACTATGGCTACACCTTC